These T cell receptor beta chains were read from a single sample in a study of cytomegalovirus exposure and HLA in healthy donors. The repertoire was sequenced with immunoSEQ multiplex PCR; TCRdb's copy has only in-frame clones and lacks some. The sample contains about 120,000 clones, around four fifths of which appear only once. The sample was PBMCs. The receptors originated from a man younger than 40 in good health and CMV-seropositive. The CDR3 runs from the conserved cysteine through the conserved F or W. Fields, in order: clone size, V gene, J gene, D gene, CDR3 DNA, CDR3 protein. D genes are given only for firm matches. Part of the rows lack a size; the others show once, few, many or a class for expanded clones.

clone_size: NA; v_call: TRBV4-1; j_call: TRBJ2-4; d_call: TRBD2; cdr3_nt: TGCGCCAGCAGCCAACCCACTAGCGGCCAAGCCAAAAACATTCAGTACTTC; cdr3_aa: CASSQPTSGQAKNIQYF
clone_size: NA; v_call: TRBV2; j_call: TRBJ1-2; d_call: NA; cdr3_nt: TGTGCCAGCAGTTTCCGACGGAGCAACTATGGCTACACCTTC; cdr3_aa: CASSFRRSNYGYTF
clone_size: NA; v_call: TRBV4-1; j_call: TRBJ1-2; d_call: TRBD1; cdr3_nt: TGCGCCAGCAGCCAAGATCAGGGACAGGGGCTGTACACCTTC; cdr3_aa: CASSQDQGQGLYTF
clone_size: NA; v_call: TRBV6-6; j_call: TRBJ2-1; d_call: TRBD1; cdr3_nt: TGTGCCAGCAGTTACTCCGGACAGGGGGCGGGTAATGAGCAGTTCTTC; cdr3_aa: CASSYSGQGAGNEQFF
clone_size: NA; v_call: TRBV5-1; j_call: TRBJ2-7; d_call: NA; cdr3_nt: TGCGCCAGCAGCGGCGAGGACCCCGGACGGGGGGAGCAGTACTTC; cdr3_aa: CASSGEDPGRGEQYF
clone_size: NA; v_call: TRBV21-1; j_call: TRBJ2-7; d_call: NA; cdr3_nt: TGTGCCAGCAGCAAAACTAGCGGAATTCAGGAGCAGTACTTC; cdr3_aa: CASSKTSGIQEQYF
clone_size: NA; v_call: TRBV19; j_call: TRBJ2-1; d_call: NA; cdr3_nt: TGTGCCACCTCGAGCGGGCCAAACAATGAGCAGTTCTTC; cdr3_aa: CATSSGPNNEQFF
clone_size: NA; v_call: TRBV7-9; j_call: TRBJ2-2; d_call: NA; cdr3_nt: TGTGCCAGCAGCTCTAGATCGACCCCTGCCACCGGGGAGCTGTTTTTT; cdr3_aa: CASSSRSTPATGELFF
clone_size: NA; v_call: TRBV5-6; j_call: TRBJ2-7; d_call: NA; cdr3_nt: TGTGCCAGCAGCCCCGCGGGCGGAGCCTACGAGCAGTACTTC; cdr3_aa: CASSPAGGAYEQYF
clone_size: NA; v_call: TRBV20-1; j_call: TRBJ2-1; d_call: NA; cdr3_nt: TGCAGTACGCGTGAGCAGTTCTTC; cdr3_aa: CSTREQFF
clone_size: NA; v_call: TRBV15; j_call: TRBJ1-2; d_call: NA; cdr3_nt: TGTGCCACCAGCCCTTCCTGGACTAAAAACTATGGCTACACCTTC; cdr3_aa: CATSPSWTKNYGYTF
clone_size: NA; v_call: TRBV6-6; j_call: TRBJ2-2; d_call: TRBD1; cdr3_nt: TGTGCCAGCAGGCCCGAAGGAACAGGGGGCGGGGAGCTGTTTTTT; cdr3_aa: CASRPEGTGGGELFF
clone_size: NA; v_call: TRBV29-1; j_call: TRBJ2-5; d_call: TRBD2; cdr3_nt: TGCAGCGTCACTAGCGGGTGGGGCAGCGAGACCCAGTACTTC; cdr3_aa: CSVTSGWGSETQYF
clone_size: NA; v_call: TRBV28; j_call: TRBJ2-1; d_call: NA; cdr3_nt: TGTGCCAGCAGTTCCGCGTCTAGAAGCTACAATGAGCAGTTCTTC; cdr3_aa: CASSSASRSYNEQFF
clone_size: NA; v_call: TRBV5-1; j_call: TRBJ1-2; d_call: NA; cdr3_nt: TGCGCCAGCAGCCCATCACCGGGGGGCCCCTATGGCTACACCTTC; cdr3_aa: CASSPSPGGPYGYTF
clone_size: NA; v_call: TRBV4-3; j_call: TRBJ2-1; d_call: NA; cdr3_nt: TGCGCCAGCAGCCAAGACCGACCAGGGAAATCCTACAATGAGCAGTTCTTC; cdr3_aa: CASSQDRPGKSYNEQFF
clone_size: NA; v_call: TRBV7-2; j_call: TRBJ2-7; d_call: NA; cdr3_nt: TGTGCCAGCAGCCGACCCAGGGCCCTTCTCTCCTACGAGCAGTACTTC; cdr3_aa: CASSRPRALLSYEQYF
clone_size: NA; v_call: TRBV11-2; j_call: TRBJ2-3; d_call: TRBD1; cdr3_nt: TGTGCCAGCACCCAAGGGACAGGGTTGGGCACGCAGTATTTT; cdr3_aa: CASTQGTGLGTQYF
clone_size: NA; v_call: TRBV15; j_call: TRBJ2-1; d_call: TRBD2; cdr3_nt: TGTGCCACCAGCAGAGGACGGGGACTAGCGGGCGGAATGTCGTTCTTC; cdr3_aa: CATSRGRGLAGGMSFF
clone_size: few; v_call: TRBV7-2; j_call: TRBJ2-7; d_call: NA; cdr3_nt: TGTGCCAGCAGTTTGAGGAGTGGACAGCGAAGGAGCTCCTACGAGCAGTACTTC; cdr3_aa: CASSLRSGQRRSSYEQYF
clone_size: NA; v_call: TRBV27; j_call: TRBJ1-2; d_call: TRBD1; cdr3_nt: TGTGCCAGCAGAACAGGGGCAGGTGGCTACACCTTC; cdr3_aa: CASRTGAGGYTF
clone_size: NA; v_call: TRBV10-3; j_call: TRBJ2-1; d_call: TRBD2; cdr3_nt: TGTGCCATCAGCTCACTAGCGGGAGGAAGAAATGAGCAGTTCTTC; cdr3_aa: CAISSLAGGRNEQFF
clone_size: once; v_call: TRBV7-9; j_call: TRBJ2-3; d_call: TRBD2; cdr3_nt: TGTGCCAGCAGCTTCCTCCGGGGGGGGGATACGCAGTATTTT; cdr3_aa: CASSFLRGGDTQYF
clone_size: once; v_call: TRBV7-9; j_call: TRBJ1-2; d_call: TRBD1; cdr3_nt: TGTGCCAGCAGCTTAGAGCGGGACAGGTCTCCGCACTATGGCTACACCTTC; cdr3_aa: CASSLERDRSPHYGYTF
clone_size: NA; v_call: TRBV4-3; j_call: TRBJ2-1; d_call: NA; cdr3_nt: TGCGCCAGCAGCCAAGATACTTCTCAAATCTACAATGAGCAGTTCTTC; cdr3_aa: CASSQDTSQIYNEQFF
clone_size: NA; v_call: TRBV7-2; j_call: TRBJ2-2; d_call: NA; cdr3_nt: TGTGCCAGCAGCTTAGCTCGGGAGAGCCGATACACCGGGGAGCTGTTTTTT; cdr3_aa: CASSLARESRYTGELFF
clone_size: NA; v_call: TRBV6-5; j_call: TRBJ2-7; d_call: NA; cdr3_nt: TGTGCCAGCAGTTCAGGGCAGGTTTGGTACTTC; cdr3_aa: CASSSGQVWYF
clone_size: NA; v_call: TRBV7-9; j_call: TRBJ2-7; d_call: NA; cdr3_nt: TGTGCCAGCAGCCCGCCGGGATCCTACGAGCAGTACTTC; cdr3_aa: CASSPPGSYEQYF
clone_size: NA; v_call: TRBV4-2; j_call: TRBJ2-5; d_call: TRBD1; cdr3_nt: TGTGCCAGCAGCCTCGACAGCGGGACAGGGGGCAGGGAGACCCAGTACTTC; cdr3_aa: CASSLDSGTGGRETQYF
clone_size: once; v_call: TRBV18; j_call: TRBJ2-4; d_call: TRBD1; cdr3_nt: TGTGCCAGCTCACCAGGGACAGGGGGAGCCAAAAACATTCAGTACTTC; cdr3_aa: CASSPGTGGAKNIQYF
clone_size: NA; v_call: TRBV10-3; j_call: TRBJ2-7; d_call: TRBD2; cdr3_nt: TGTGCCATCAGGAGTGGACTAGCGGGAGATTACGAGCAGTACTTC; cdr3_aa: CAIRSGLAGDYEQYF
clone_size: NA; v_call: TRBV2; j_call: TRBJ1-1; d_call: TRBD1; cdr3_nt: TGTGCCAGCAGTGGGCAGGGGGCAGGCTTTGAAGCTTTCTTT; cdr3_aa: CASSGQGAGFEAFF
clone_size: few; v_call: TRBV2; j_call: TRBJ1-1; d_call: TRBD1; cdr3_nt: TGTGCCAGTCCCGGGACAGGGACCACTGAAGCTTTCTTT; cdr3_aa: CASPGTGTTEAFF
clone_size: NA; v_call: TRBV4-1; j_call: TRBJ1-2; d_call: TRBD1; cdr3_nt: TGCGCCAGCAGCCAATTGCCCGGGACAGGGTATGGCTACACCTTC; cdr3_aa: CASSQLPGTGYGYTF
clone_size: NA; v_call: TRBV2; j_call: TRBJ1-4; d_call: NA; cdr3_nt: TGTGCCAGCAGTGATCTACAGGCGCAAAAACTGTTTTTT; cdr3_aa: CASSDLQAQKLFF
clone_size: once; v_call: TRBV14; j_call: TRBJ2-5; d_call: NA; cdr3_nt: TGTGCCAGCAGCCACAGACGGACACAACAAGAGACCCAGTACTTC; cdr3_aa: CASSHRRTQQETQYF
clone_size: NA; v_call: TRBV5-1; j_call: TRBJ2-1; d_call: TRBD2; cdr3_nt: TGCGCCAGCAGCGAAGGACTAGCGGGAGCAAATGAGCAGTTCTTC; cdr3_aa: CASSEGLAGANEQFF
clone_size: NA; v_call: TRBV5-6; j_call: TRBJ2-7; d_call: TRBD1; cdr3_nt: TGTGCCAGCAGCCCCCAGGGACAGCTATACGAGCAGTACTTC; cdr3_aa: CASSPQGQLYEQYF
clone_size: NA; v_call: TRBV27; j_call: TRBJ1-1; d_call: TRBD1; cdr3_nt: TGTGCCAGCAGTTTAATTGGGACAGGGGGCCCTGACCATGAAGCTTTCTTT; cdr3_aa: CASSLIGTGGPDHEAFF
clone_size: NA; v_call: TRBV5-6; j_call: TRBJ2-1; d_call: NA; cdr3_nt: TGTGCCAGCAGCTTCGGGGGGCGCAATGAGCAGTTCTTC; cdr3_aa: CASSFGGRNEQFF
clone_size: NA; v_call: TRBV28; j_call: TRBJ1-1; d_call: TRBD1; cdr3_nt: TGTGCCAGCAGTAGCCGGAGTAGTGGGACAGGGCGAACTGAAGCTTTCTTT; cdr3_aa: CASSSRSSGTGRTEAFF
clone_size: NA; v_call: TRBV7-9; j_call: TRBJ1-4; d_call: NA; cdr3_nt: NA; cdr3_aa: CASTLRVGEGAVF